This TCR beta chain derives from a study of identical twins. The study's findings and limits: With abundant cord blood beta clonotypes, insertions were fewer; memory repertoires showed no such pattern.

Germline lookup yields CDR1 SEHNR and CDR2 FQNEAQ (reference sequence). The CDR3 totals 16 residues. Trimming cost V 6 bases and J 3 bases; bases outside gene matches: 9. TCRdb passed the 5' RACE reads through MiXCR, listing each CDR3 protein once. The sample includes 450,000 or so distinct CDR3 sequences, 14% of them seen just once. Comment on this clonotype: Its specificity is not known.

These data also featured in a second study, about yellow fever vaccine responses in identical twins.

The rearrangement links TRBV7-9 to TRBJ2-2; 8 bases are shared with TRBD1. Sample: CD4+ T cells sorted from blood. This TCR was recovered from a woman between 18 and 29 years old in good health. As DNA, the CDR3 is TGTGCCAGCAGGAAAGGACAGGGAAGGGACACCGGGGAGCTGTTTTTT. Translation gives CASRKGQGRDTGELFF. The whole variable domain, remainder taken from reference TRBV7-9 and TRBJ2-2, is DTGVSQNPRHKITKRGQNVTFRCDPISEHNRLYWYRQTLGQGPEFLTYFQNEAQLEKSRLLSDRFSAERPKGSFSTLEIQRTEQGDSAMYLCASRKGQGRDTGELFFGEGSRLTVL.